The present TCR beta chain was sequenced within a study of blood T cell repertoires in COVID-19. Study at large: Some COVID-19 samples were acute and others convalescent; all came from the United States, Italy and Spain.

The length of the CDR3 is 14 residues. Germline trimming cut 0 bases from V and 8 bases from J; bases unmatched to any gene: 6. The germline V gene has CDR1 GTSNPN and CDR2 SVGIG (reference sequence). TCRdb's table, derived via immunoSEQ multiplex PCR, lists solely in-frame clones and lacks some. The table has 350,000 to 450,000 clones, under 85% seen once; the top ten hold 5.1%. Living in 24 US areas, the participants were between 18 and 89 years of age. Clinical history as reported by participants underpinned cohort assignment. The receptor was isolated from a woman aged 50 to 60 who had recovered from COVID-19. The sample taken for sequencing was PBMCs or T cells enriched from blood (not recorded which). The chain carries TRBV30 and TRBJ1-2, with TRBD1 identical over 10 bases. CDR3 protein: CAWSVARTGGGYTF. As DNA, the CDR3 is TGTGCCTGGAGTGTGGCAAGGACAGGGGGAGGCTACACCTTC.